The T cell receptor (beta chain) under discussion was sequenced for a study of blood T cell repertoires in COVID-19 (TCRdb year 2020). About the study as a whole: The collaborator samples originated in the United States, Italy and Spain and spanned the acute and convalescent phases of COVID-19. The sample metadata nearly always contained a de-identified subject ID, COVID-19 status, age in years and sex. Samples came from the ongoing ImmuneRACE study (first 160 participants) plus 1,254 subjects from 6 global collaborators. Subjects who had been exposed to COVID-19, were actively infected with it, or had recovered from it provided the deeply sampled blood TCRbeta repertoires that made up the dataset. HLA class I and class II types, where available, came from metadata supplied by the sample provider rather than from assay-based typing. The repertoires were made available in a free public database intended to serve as a resource for research on the immune response to SARS-CoV-2. The material from the prospective study consisted of cDNA or gDNA derived from T cells, B-cell-depleted T cells, or PBMCs. Study-wide findings and limitations: Clinical and demographic metadata were provided uncurated, with the amount varying by source and participant.

Collaborating institutions collected whole blood in K2EDTA tubes following their own protocols. For TCRbeta analysis, collaborator samples were shipped as frozen whole blood, as isolated PBMCs, or as DNA extracted from either sample type. In the germline V gene, CDR1 corresponds to SGHTA and CDR2 to FQGTGA. The CDR3, cysteine through phenylalanine, is 15 amino acids long. The CDR3 DNA has 45 bases and is translated from base 1. At the junction V is shortened by 5 bases and J by 5 bases; bases outside the gene matches: 7. The immunoSEQ Assay, a bias-controlled multiplex PCR, was used to amplify TCRbeta CDR3 regions from genomic DNA. Per the source publication's procedure: Within the assay, amplification of reference gene primers was used to estimate how many nucleated cells each sample contained. Sequence reads were collapsed and filtered to measure the absolute abundance of every unique TCRbeta CDR3 rearrangement. For each sample, productive Simpson clonality was calculated as the square root of Simpson's diversity index across productive rearrangements. TCRdb obtained this table from immuneACCESS and retained in-frame rearrangements with V and J assigned. These tables miss some clones; where compared with another copy, unresolved V genes account for less than half of the shortfall, and the remainder is unexplained. V and J calls plus clone size are reproduced from that table; the DNA served to infer D and trimming. A total of under 110,000 clones appear in this sample, approximately 84% of them only once. Around 15% of the sample is taken by the ten largest.

This clone was recorded a few times. Its recognized antigen is unknown. Base-call qualities are not available, and no considerably larger clone is one nucleotide away. Material for sequencing was peripheral blood. The V and J segments used are TRBV7-3 and TRBJ2-1, with 9 bases aligning to TRBD1. This clonotype originated in a woman aged 55-70 years with acute or convalescent COVID-19. The CDR3 reads as follows: CASSPEGDRDNEQFF. At the DNA level, the sequence is TGTGCCAGCAGCCCCGAGGGGGACAGGGACAATGAGCAGTTCTTC.